The 26 T cell receptor beta chains below all came from one sample that was sequenced in a study of blood T cell repertoires in COVID-19. TCRdb's table, derived via immunoSEQ multiplex PCR, lists solely in-frame clones and lacks some. Of some 250,000 clones listed, around 80% are singletons. Sequenced input: peripheral blood. The receptors shown here come from a man aged 60-69 years with acute or convalescent COVID-19.

The J gene is TRBJ2-7, the V gene TRBV14; D might be TRBD1 (6 bases). V was clipped by 1 base and J by 3 bases, with 10 bases between them. In germline, CDR1 is SGHDN, CDR2 FVKESK. The CDR3 is made up of 14 amino acids. The CDR3 DNA is TGTGCCAGCAGCCAAGTACAGGGTTTCTACGAGCAGTACTTC. Residues: CASSQVQGFYEQYF.

This sequence joins TRBV5-1 and TRBJ2-1, with a weak D call TRBD2 (5 bases). Germline lookup yields CDR1 SGHRS and CDR2 YFSETQ. The CDR3 length is 14 residues. V was shortened by 4 bases and J by 5 bases, with 13 bases between the two germline ends. The CDR3 region is CASSIRGNDNEQFF. The DNA for the CDR3 is TGCGCCAGCAGCATTCGGGGTAACGACAATGAGCAGTTCTTC.

The V gene is TRBV11-2, the J gene TRBJ1-1, with a possible D match to TRBD1 (6 bases). Germline loops: CDR1 SGHAT, CDR2 FQNNGV. The length of the CDR3 is 15 residues. The germline V and J ends were trimmed by 3 bases and 4 bases, with 15 bases remaining between them. The CDR3 DNA sequence: TGTGCCAGCAGCTTTTTCCGGGGGGCCGGCACTGAAGCTTTCTTT. This translates into CASSFFRGAGTEAFF.

V and J are TRBV25-1 and TRBJ1-2; D remains unclear. The CDR3 is 13 amino acids. CDR1 and CDR2 from the germline V gene are MGHDK and SYGVNS. Trimming removed 7 bases at V and 2 bases at J, with 11 bases between. CDR3 protein: CASNADSNYGYTF. In DNA form, the CDR3 reads TGTGCCAGCAATGCAGATTCAAACTATGGCTACACCTTC.

The chain employs TRBV7-9 and TRBJ2-5; a weak D match, TRBD2 (6 bases). The germline V and J ends were trimmed by 8 bases and 5 bases, with 12 bases remaining between them. The CDR3 spans 12 residues. CDR1 is SEHNR and CDR2 is FQNEAQ in the germline V gene (reference sequence). CDR3 nucleotides: TGTGCCAGCGGGACTGAGGAGGAGACCCAGTACTTC. It translates to CASGTEEETQYF.

Only one count was recorded for this clone. The junction departs from germline at one end; a sequencing error may be responsible. The rearrangement joins TRBV19 to TRBJ1-2; D may be TRBD1 (5 bases). CDR3 length equals 12 residues. CDR1 LNHDA and CDR2 SQIVND come from the germline V gene (reference sequence). The CDR3 loop reads CASSGGGGRTSF. The CDR3 nucleotides are TGTGCCAGTAGCGGTGGCGGGGGTCGGACTAGCTTC.

A few counts support this clone. The chain joins TRBV5-1 to TRBJ2-5, with a possible D match to TRBD1 (6 bases). CDR1 and CDR2 (germline): SGHRS, YFSETQ. This CDR3 has 17 residues. The V and J ends lost 3 bases and 2 bases respectively, with 20 bases between them. CDR3 DNA sequence: TGCGCCAGCAGCTGGGGCTTCCTCGGGACATCACAAGAGACCCAGTACTTC. This codes for CASSWGFLGTSQETQYF.

The rearrangement uses TRBV5-1 and TRBJ2-1; 9 bases align to TRBD2. V was clipped by 7 bases and J by 10 bases; unmatched bases: 12. Germline V gene data show CDR1 as SGHRS and CDR2 as YFSETQ. The CDR3 sequence is 14 residues long. CDR3 nucleotides: TGCGCCAGCCGGCGTGCGGGGGGGCCTGGGGAGCAGTTCTTC. The encoded protein is CASRRAGGPGEQFF.

V gene TRBV7-9 combines with J gene TRBJ2-1; TRBD2 agrees at 11 bases. The CDR3 sequence is 16 residues long. Germline CDR1 SEHNR, CDR2 FQNEAQ (reference sequence). V lost 5 bases to trimming and J lost 4 bases; unmatched junction nucleotides: 7. For the CDR3, the DNA is TGTGCCAGCAGCATCCAGGGACTAGCGGTTTACAATGAGCAGTTCTTC. This translates into CASSIQGLAVYNEQFF. Drawing the rest from reference TRBV7-9 and TRBJ2-1, the complete variable domain is DTGVSQNPRHKITKRGQNVTFRCDPISEHNRLYWYRQTLGQGPEFLTYFQNEAQLEKSRLLSDRFSAERPKGSFSTLEIQRTEQGDSAMYLCASSIQGLAVYNEQFFGPGTRLTVL.

The chain joins TRBV5-1 to TRBJ2-2, with 8 bases aligning to TRBD1. The CDR3 covers 14 residues. Germline trimming cut 2 bases from V and 4 bases from J; bases unmatched to any gene: 1. CDR1 and CDR2 from the germline V gene are SGHRS and YFSETQ. The DNA for the CDR3 is TGCGCCAGCAGCTTAACAGGGGGCACCGGGGAGCTGTTTTTT. It encodes CASSLTGGTGELFF.

The gene calls are TRBV19 and TRBJ1-5; tentative D call: TRBD1 (6 bases). This CDR3 comprises 15 residues. V lost 4 bases to trimming and J lost 2 bases, with 12 bases between them. Germline assignment: CDR1 LNHDA and CDR2 SQIVND (reference sequence). The CDR3 DNA follows: TGTGCCAGTAGTAGGGTGCCAGGGGGCAATCAGCCCCAGCATTTT. The encoded protein is CASSRVPGGNQPQHF.

The count of this clone is one. The chain joins TRBV10-3 to TRBJ1-4, with TRBD1 matching 7 bases. The germline V gene has CDR1 ENHRY and CDR2 SYGVKD. The CDR3 runs 15 residues. The V segment lost 2 bases and the J segment 1 base; nucleotides outside the gene matches: 1. The CDR3 loop is CAISEQGGTNEKLFF. The CDR3 nucleotides are TGTGCCATCAGTGAGCAGGGGGGAACTAATGAAAAACTGTTTTTT.

The rearrangement links TRBV27 to TRBJ1-2, with D uncertain. CDR3 size: 16 residues. Germline-derived CDR1 and CDR2 are MNHEY and SMNVEV (reference sequence). V lost 5 bases, J lost 7 bases, and 23 bases lay in between. The CDR3: CASSTPRGGLRGGYTF. The CDR3 DNA follows: TGTGCCAGCAGTACCCCCCGGGGAGGCCTCAGAGGTGGCTACACCTTC.

This chain links TRBV9 with TRBJ1-4; 8 bases match TRBD1. The CDR3 length is 17 residues. Germline V gene lookup returns CDR1 SGDLS and CDR2 YYNGEE. V lost 3 bases, J lost 1 base, and 8 bases stayed unmatched. The chain's CDR3 is CASSARTGSGTNEKLFF. DNA of the CDR3: TGTGCCAGCAGCGCAAGGACAGGGAGTGGAACTAATGAAAAACTGTTTTTT.

The chain couples TRBV3-1 (or the pseudogene TRBV3-2) to TRBJ2-7; TRBD1 aligns across 7 bases. Germline loops: CDR1 LGHDT, CDR2 YNNKEL (reference sequence). The CDR3 has 16 residues. With V trimmed by 3 bases and J by 1 base, 9 bases remained unmatched. The DNA of the CDR3 is TGTGCCAGCAGCCACGACGGACAGGCCGGATCCTACGAGCAGTACTTC. As protein: CASSHDGQAGSYEQYF.

Points on this clone: Distinct nucleotide sequences in the sample also encode this CDR3. The chain recombines TRBV11-3 with TRBJ2-3; unclear D gene. V lost 3 bases, J lost 2 bases, and 9 bases lay in between. Per germline, CDR1 SGHNT and CDR2 YENEEA. The CDR3 is 14 amino acids. CDR3 coding DNA: TGTGCCAGCAGCTTGAGTGGGCTCACAGATACGCAGTATTTT. Its translation: CASSLSGLTDTQYF.

This chain joins TRBV4-1 and TRBJ1-1; TRBD1 aligns across 9 bases. CDR1 MGHRA and CDR2 YSYEKL come from the germline V gene. V shed 0 bases and J 1 base; nucleotides not matched to a gene: 0. The CDR3 is made up of 15 amino acids. CDR3 amino acids: CASSQEGQGNTEAFF. The DNA for the CDR3 is TGCGCCAGCAGCCAAGAGGGACAGGGGAACACTGAAGCTTTCTTT.

V and J are TRBV6-5 and TRBJ1-6; D remains unclear. Trimming removed 10 bases at V and 4 bases at J, with 17 bases between. This CDR3 region has 15 residues. Germline V gene data show CDR1 as MNHEY and CDR2 as SVGAGI. CDR3 region: CAIRPSGFYNSPLHF. In nucleotides, the CDR3 is TGTGCCATCCGGCCTTCAGGATTTTATAATTCACCCCTCCACTTT.

The V and J genes are TRBV6-5 and TRBJ2-5; TRBD1 matches 9 bases. The junction had 4 bases not matched to a gene; V was cut back by 3 bases and J by 5 bases. The germline V gene has CDR1 MNHEY and CDR2 SVGAGI. The CDR3 is 14 residues long. For the CDR3, the DNA is TGTGCCAGCAGTTATACAGGGGGCTTGGAGACCCAGTACTTC. It encodes CASSYTGGLETQYF.

The chain carries TRBV5-1 and TRBJ1-2, with D perhaps TRBD1 (6 bases). Germline V lookup: CDR1 SGHRS, CDR2 YFSETQ. The CDR3 sequence is 14 residues long. Trimming cost V 4 bases and J 4 bases, with 14 bases left between them. The CDR3 spells CASSVGQEFYGYTF. CDR3 DNA: TGCGCCAGCAGCGTGGGACAAGAGTTCTATGGCTACACCTTC.

The V call is TRBV6-5, the J call TRBJ1-5, with TRBD1 identical over 8 bases. Germline V gene lookup returns CDR1 MNHEY and CDR2 SVGAGI. The length of the CDR3 is 14 residues. Trimming cost V 4 bases and J 2 bases; bases outside gene matches: 1. The CDR3 spells CASSLQGGNQPQHF. CDR3 sequence (DNA): TGTGCCAGCAGTTTACAGGGGGGCAATCAGCCCCAGCATTTT.

The count of this clone is one. The rearrangement joins TRBV7-8 to TRBJ2-1, with TRBD2 matching 7 bases. Per the germline V gene, CDR1 is SGHVS and CDR2 is FQNEAQ. The trim removed 0 bases at V and 3 bases at J, leaving 5 bases unmatched. CDR3 length equals 16 residues. The CDR3 loop reads CASSLAPGLNYNEQFF. CDR3 bases: TGTGCCAGCAGCTTAGCCCCGGGACTAAACTACAATGAGCAGTTCTTC.

This chain joins TRBV11-1 and TRBJ2-3, with D maybe TRBD2 (7 bases). The V end was cut by 3 bases, the J end by 0 bases, with 10 bases between. Germline V gene data show CDR1 as SGHAT and CDR2 as FQDESV (reference sequence). The CDR3 spans 15 residues. DNA for the CDR3: TGTGCCAGCAGCTTCAGCGGGACAAGCACAGATACGCAGTATTTT. It translates to CASSFSGTSTDTQYF.

This clone occurred a few times. J is TRBJ2-1 and V is TRBV6-4, with 7 bases identical to TRBD1. Per germline, CDR1 MRHNA and CDR2 SNTAGT. The CDR3 spans 16 residues. The junction had 9 bases not matched to a gene; V was cut back by 4 bases and J by 3 bases. CDR3 DNA: TGTGCCAGCAGTGGGACAGGCGGAATGGACTACAATGAGCAGTTCTTC. Residues: CASSGTGGMDYNEQFF.

The chain couples TRBV18 to TRBJ1-1; TRBD1 agrees at 11 bases. The germline V gene encodes CDR1 KGHSH and CDR2 LQKENI. The CDR3 totals 18 residues. Losses at the gene ends were 0 bases for V and 5 bases for J; bases not matched to a gene: 11. The CDR3 DNA reads TGTGCCAGCTCACCACCGCTTGCGGGACAGGGGGAGCGAACTGAAGCTTTCTTT. Amino acid sequence: CASSPPLAGQGERTEAFF.

This clone was seen more than once but under ten times. The J gene is TRBJ2-7, the V gene TRBV18; 8 bases fit TRBD1. The CDR3 is made up of 15 amino acids. V shed 6 bases, J shed 3 bases, and the junction held 10 bases outside the gene matches. From germline, CDR1 is KGHSH and CDR2 LQKENI. The CDR3 bases are TGTGCCAGCTCGCCTGCGGGGACAGGAGGCTACGAGCAGTACTTC. Its translation is CASSPAGTGGYEQYF.